These T cell receptor beta chains were read from a single sample in a study of T-cell memory formation after mild COVID-19. In TCRdb, the 5' RACE reads were re-called with MiXCR into one record per CDR3 protein. The sample carries just over 350,000 distinct CDR3 sequences, about 15% recorded once. The sequencing sample was made of PBMCs or a T cell subset sorted from them (not recorded which). Every receptor here comes from a man aged 18 to 30 who had mild COVID-19 (a few samples of this study predate the infection). Cell type and time point are not known. The CDR3 runs from the conserved cysteine through the conserved F or W. Each record gives: CDR3 DNA, CDR3 protein, J gene, V gene, D gene, clone size. The D gene is left open where the match is weak. Expanded clones are given a class, and other clones once, few, many or no size at all.

TGTGCCAGCAGCTGGTATCTGGGCGAGCAGTACTTC CASSWYLGEQYF TRBJ2-7 TRBV7-2 . .
TGTGCCACCGGGGCCAACATGAACACTGAAGCTTTCTTT CATGANMNTEAFF TRBJ1-1 TRBV10-3 . few
TGTGCCAGCAGCCCCGTCCCCGGGACGGGAGTCTATGGCTACACCTTC CASSPVPGTGVYGYTF TRBJ1-2 TRBV7-3 . .
TGTGCCAGCGGGTCGAGGAACACCGGGGAGCTGTTTTTT CASGSRNTGELFF TRBJ2-2 TRBV12-3/TRBV12-4 . .
TGCGCCAGCAGCTTGGTCAGGGGGCACACCGGGGAGCTGTTTTTT CASSLVRGHTGELFF TRBJ2-2 TRBV5-1 TRBD1 .
TGTGCCAGCAGCCAAGATTTGGGGAGACAGGCATACTATGGCTACACCTTC CASSQDLGRQAYYGYTF TRBJ1-2 TRBV4-2 . .
TGTGCCAGCAGCCAGCGGGGGGTGAATACGCAGTATTTT CASSQRGVNTQYF TRBJ2-3 TRBV3-1 TRBD2 few
TGTGCCAGCAGCTTAGCACCAGGGGCGAACACTGAAGCTTTCTTT CASSLAPGANTEAFF TRBJ1-1 TRBV7-2 . .
TGTGCCAGCAGCGTAGGACCAGGGTTCGAGCAGTACTTC CASSVGPGFEQYF TRBJ2-7 TRBV9 . few
TGTGCCAGCAGCTTAAGGACAGTTAAGGACACTGAAGCTTTCTTT CASSLRTVKDTEAFF TRBJ1-1 TRBV7-2 . many
TGTGCCAGCAGTTTAGCCGGCAGGGGAAGGGGGTACAATGAGCAGTTCTTC CASSLAGRGRGYNEQFF TRBJ2-1 TRBV12-3/TRBV12-4 . few
TGTGCCAGCAGCTTAGCTGAGGGAACTCGGGATACGCAGTATTTT CASSLAEGTRDTQYF TRBJ2-3 TRBV7-6 . few
TGTGCCAGCAGCATAGGACAGACATCCACCGGGGAGCTGTTTTTT CASSIGQTSTGELFF TRBJ2-2 TRBV5-4 . few
TGTGCCAGCGAAGCGAGGACCTACAATGAGCAGTTCTTC CASEARTYNEQFF TRBJ2-1 TRBV6-1 . .
TGTGCCAGCAGCCAAGATCCGCAGGGCCCCTACGAGCAGTACTTC CASSQDPQGPYEQYF TRBJ2-7 TRBV4-2 . .
TGCAGCGTACGGGGTTCTAATCAAGGCTACACCTTC CSVRGSNQGYTF TRBJ1-2 TRBV29-1 . many
TGTGCCAGTCCTAGCTGCGGGAGACGGGAGACCCAGTACTTC CASPSCGRRETQYF TRBJ2-5 TRBV12-3/TRBV12-4 TRBD2 many
TGTGCCAGCATCAGGTCAGGGAATGCTGAAGCTTTCTTT CASIRSGNAEAFF TRBJ1-1 TRBV6-1 . .